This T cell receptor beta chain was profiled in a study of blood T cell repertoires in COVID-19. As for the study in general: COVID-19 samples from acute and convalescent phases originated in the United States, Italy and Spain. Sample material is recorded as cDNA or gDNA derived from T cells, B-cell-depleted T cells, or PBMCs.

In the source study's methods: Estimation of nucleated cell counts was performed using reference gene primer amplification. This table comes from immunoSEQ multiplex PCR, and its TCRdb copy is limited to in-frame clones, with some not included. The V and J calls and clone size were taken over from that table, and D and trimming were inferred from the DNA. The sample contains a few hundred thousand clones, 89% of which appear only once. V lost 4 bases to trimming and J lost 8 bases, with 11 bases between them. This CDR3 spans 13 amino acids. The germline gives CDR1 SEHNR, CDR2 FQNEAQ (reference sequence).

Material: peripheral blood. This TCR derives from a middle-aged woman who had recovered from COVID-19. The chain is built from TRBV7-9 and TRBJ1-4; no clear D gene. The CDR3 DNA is TGTGCCAGCAGCTCGTCGGGTGGAGAAAAACTGTTTTTT. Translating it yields CASSSSGGEKLFF.